Shown below are 3 T cell receptor beta chains from a single sample sequenced in a study of OX40 agonist ivuxolimab in advanced cancers. The protocol was immunoSEQ multiplex PCR, while the TCRdb copy is restricted to in-frame clones and leaves out a portion. The data show 5,000 to 7,500 clones, more than 75% seen once. Source: CD4+ or CD8+ T cells sorted from blood, taken in a trial of the OX40 agonist ivuxolimab. The receptor source for this set is an adult with an advanced solid tumor such as melanoma, head and neck, liver or kidney cancer.

The chain combines TRBV11-1 with TRBJ2-1, with D tentatively TRBD1 or TRBD2 (5 bases each). CDR1 is SGHAT, CDR2 FQDESV, per germline (reference sequence). The length of the CDR3 is 15 residues. V dropped 0 bases and J dropped 2 bases, with 8 bases sitting between them. CDR3: CASSLARGPYNEQFF. CDR3 sequence (DNA): TGTGCCAGCAGCTTAGCCCGGGGCCCCTACAATGAGCAGTTCTTC.

The V gene is TRBV4-1, the J gene TRBJ2-3, with no clear D. Germline V gene lookup returns CDR1 MGHRA and CDR2 YSYEKL. V was trimmed by 3 bases and J by 1 base, leaving 20 bases between them. The CDR3 is 18 amino acids. The CDR3 spells CASSHLLPGSPGTDTQYF. The CDR3 nucleotides are TGCGCCAGCAGCCACCTGTTGCCGGGCTCCCCTGGCACAGATACGCAGTATTTT.

The V call is TRBV5-4, the J call TRBJ2-3; TRBD2 might be the D (5 bases). The CDR3 runs 13 residues. Germline loops: CDR1 SGHNT, CDR2 YYREEE (reference sequence). Between the trimmed V and J ends, which lost 2 bases and 1 base, there was a span of 5 bases. The CDR3 nucleotides read TGTGCCAGCAGCTTTAGCGGCACAGATACGCAGTATTTT. Translation gives CASSFSGTDTQYF. The full variable domain, its missing parts supplied by reference TRBV5-4 and TRBJ2-3, is ETGVTQSPTHLIKTRGQQVTLRCSSQSGHNTVSWYQQALGQGPQFIFQYYREEENGRGNFPPRFSGLQFPNYSSELNVNALELDDSALYLCASSFSGTDTQYFGPGTRLTVL.